A single sample is the source of the 30 T cell receptor beta chains below, sequenced in a study of B cell selection in AIRE deficiency. The regulatory T cell sort gate was CD4+CD25hiCD127low/negative. The assay was immunoSEQ multiplex PCR, and TCRdb's table has in-frame clones only and misses some. The sample has about 18,000 clones; about 93% are singletons. Sequencing was done on a sample of CD4+CD25+ Tregs sorted from PBMCs. All receptors derive from a human donor in good health.

This clone was seen once. The chain is built from TRBV28 and TRBJ2-7, with 7 bases lining up with TRBD1. The V gene end was trimmed by 3 bases and the J gene end by 4 bases; junction bases not matched to a gene: 6. The CDR3 is made up of 14 amino acids. Germline loops: CDR1 MDHEN, CDR2 SYDVKM. The CDR3 here is CASSFGQDAYEQYF. The CDR3 nucleotides read TGTGCCAGCAGTTTCGGACAGGACGCTTACGAGCAGTACTTC.

This sequence joins TRBV7-2 and TRBJ2-6; a weak D match, TRBD1 (6 bases). Germline CDR1 SGHTA, CDR2 FQGNSA. Trimming shortened V by 2 bases and J by 8 bases, and 13 bases separated the two germline ends. This CDR3 has 15 residues. DNA for the CDR3: TGTGCCAGCAGCTTATTGGGTCAGGGGACCAACGTCCTGACTTTC. Residues: CASSLLGQGTNVLTF.

V usage is TRBV7-3 and J usage is TRBJ2-1; 13 nucleotides match TRBD2. CDR3 length: 15 amino acids. V was pared by 4 bases and J by 8 bases, with 5 bases of the junction left unmatched. Germline V gives CDR1 SGHTA, CDR2 FQGTGA. CDR3 nucleotides: TGTGCCAGCAGCTCGAGACTAGCGGGAGGCCATGAGCAGTTCTTC. Translation: CASSSRLAGGHEQFF.

The chain carries TRBV19 and TRBJ2-7; perhaps TRBD1 as D (6 bases). The CDR3 has 14 residues. Germline CDR1 LNHDA, CDR2 SQIVND (reference sequence). V shed 4 bases and J shed 2 bases, with 12 bases lying between them. The chain's CDR3 is CASSTRQDPYEQYF. Written as DNA, the CDR3 is TGTGCCAGTAGTACCCGACAGGATCCCTACGAGCAGTACTTC.

The chain recombines TRBV11-2 with TRBJ2-3; a weak D match, TRBD1 (5 bases). Trimming took off 5 bases at V and 3 bases at J, with 12 bases between the two ends. This CDR3 has 14 residues. Germline lookup yields CDR1 SGHAT and CDR2 FQNNGV. The CDR3 spells CASSPRQRTDTQYF. In DNA form, the CDR3 reads TGTGCCAGCAGCCCCCGACAGAGGACAGATACGCAGTATTTT. The whole variable domain, remainder taken from reference TRBV11-2 and TRBJ2-3, is EAGVAQSPRYKIIEKRQSVAFWCNPISGHATLYWYQQILGQGPKLLIQFQNNGVVDDSQLPKDRFSAERLKGVDSTLKIQPAKLEDSAVYLCASSPRQRTDTQYFGPGTRLTVL.

The chain has TRBV7-2 and TRBJ1-3, with D unresolved. V lost 0 bases to trimming and J lost 0 bases, with 18 bases between them. The CDR3 is 19 residues long. Germline CDR1 is SGHTA and CDR2 is FQGNSA. CDR3 in amino acids: CASSLAAIGRESSGNTIYF. CDR3 bases: TGTGCCAGCAGCTTAGCAGCAATAGGGAGAGAGAGCTCTGGAAACACCATATATTTT.

This clone came up once. V gene TRBV5-1 combines with J gene TRBJ2-1; 8 nucleotides line up with TRBD2. The CDR3 runs 15 residues. The germline V gene encodes CDR1 SGHRS and CDR2 YFSETQ. The junction had 5 bases not matched to a gene; V was cut back by 0 bases and J by 6 bases. CDR3 DNA sequence: TGCGCCAGCAGCTTGGTTGGCGGGAGGTTCAATGAGCAGTTCTTC. Protein product: CASSLVGGRFNEQFF.

Concerning this clone itself: The identical CDR3 is also encoded by other nucleotide sequences in the sample. V and J are TRBV28 and TRBJ2-4; D is possibly TRBD2 (6 bases). Germline CDR1 is MDHEN and CDR2 is SYDVKM. V was trimmed by 2 bases and J by 1 base, leaving 18 bases between them. This CDR3 has 18 amino acids. The CDR3 sequence: CASSLPQGGGRAKNIQYF. For the CDR3, the DNA is TGTGCCAGCAGTTTACCGCAGGGTGGAGGGAGGGCCAAAAACATTCAGTACTTC.

CDR3 DNA sequence: TGTGCCAGTAGTCCGTACCGGGACAGGGGGCGCCTCTCTACCGGGGAGCTGTTTTTT. It encodes CASSPYRDRGRLSTGELFF. This sequence joins TRBV19 and TRBJ2-2, with TRBD1 matching over 12 bases. This CDR3 has 19 amino acids. The germline V gene has CDR1 LNHDA and CDR2 SQIVND (reference sequence). The J segment lost 5 bases and the V segment lost 5 bases, leaving 15 bases of the junction unmatched.

The V and J genes are TRBV30 and TRBJ2-2; 8 bases are a match to TRBD1. V shed 6 bases and J 0 bases; nucleotides not matched to a gene: 9. Germline loops: CDR1 GTSNPN, CDR2 SVGIG (reference sequence). The CDR3 consists of 16 residues. This chain's CDR3 is CACDRGRRANTGELFF. The CDR3 region has the DNA TGTGCCTGTGACAGGGGTCGGCGCGCGAACACCGGGGAGCTGTTTTTT. Full variable domain (rest looked up from reference TRBV30 and TRBJ2-2): SQTIHQWPATLVQPVGSPLSLECTVEGTSNPNLYWYRQAAGRGLQLLFYSVGIGQISSEVPQNLSASRPQDRQFILSSKKLLLSDSGFYLCACDRGRRANTGELFFGEGSRLTVL.

The chain recombines TRBV7-2 with TRBJ2-5; D perhaps matches TRBD1 (5 bases). V dropped 2 bases and J dropped 7 bases, with 14 bases sitting between them. Germline values: CDR1 SGHTA, CDR2 FQGNSA. CDR3 length equals 14 residues. CDR3 in DNA: TGTGCCAGCAGCTTATACGGACACACGTCGACCCAGTACTTC. As protein: CASSLYGHTSTQYF.

The chain carries TRBV28 and TRBJ2-5; no clear D. V was shortened by 6 bases and J by 1 base, with 9 bases between the two germline ends. Germline V lookup: CDR1 MDHEN, CDR2 SYDVKM. There are 13 residues in the CDR3. Here the CDR3 DNA reads TGTGCCAGCAGCCCCTGGTCCCAAGAGACCCAGTACTTC. Encoded protein: CASSPWSQETQYF. Full variable domain (rest looked up from reference TRBV28 and TRBJ2-5): DVKVTQSSRYLVKRTGEKVFLECVQDMDHENMFWYRQDPGLGLRLIYFSYDVKMKEKGDIPEGYSVSREKKERFSLILESASTNQTSMYLCASSPWSQETQYFGPGTRLLVL.

This sequence joins TRBV7-9 and TRBJ2-7; 10 positions agree with TRBD1. The length of the CDR3 is 15 residues. Losses at the gene ends were 2 bases for V and 2 bases for J; bases not matched to a gene: 3. Germline V CDR1 and CDR2: SEHNR, FQNEAQ (reference sequence). This chain's CDR3 is CASSLSGTGAYEQYF. The CDR3 DNA follows: TGTGCCAGCAGCTTATCTGGGACAGGGGCCTACGAGCAGTACTTC.

This clone occurred once. This sequence joins TRBV5-1 and TRBJ2-3; D may be TRBD2 (5 bases). Deletions cut 0 bases from V and 0 bases from J, with 5 bases between. This CDR3 spans 14 amino acids. Germline-derived CDR1 and CDR2 are SGHRS and YFSETQ. The CDR3 sequence is CASSLGESTDTQYF. The CDR3 nucleotides are TGCGCCAGCAGCTTGGGGGAGAGCACAGATACGCAGTATTTT.

The chain combines TRBV6-5 with TRBJ2-1, with 7 bases lining up with TRBD2. V shed 5 bases and J 8 bases; nucleotides not matched to a gene: 6. Germline V gene sequence: CDR1 MNHEY, CDR2 SVGAGI. CDR3 size: 13 residues. CDR3 sequence: CASSLAGGDEQFF. CDR3 DNA sequence: TGTGCCAGCAGTCTGGCTGGGGGGGATGAGCAGTTCTTC.

The chain uses TRBV5-1 and TRBJ2-1, with 8 nucleotides matching TRBD2. V was clipped by 0 bases and J by 6 bases; unmatched bases: 8. Germline assignment: CDR1 SGHRS and CDR2 YFSETQ. CDR3 length: 16 amino acids. The CDR3 DNA reads as TGCGCCAGCAGCTTGGACACGGGAGGGCCCGGCAATGAGCAGTTCTTC. Encoded protein: CASSLDTGGPGNEQFF.

This clone was seen a single time. The chain combines TRBV6-1 with TRBJ2-5; no firm D call. CDR3 size: 11 residues. The germline V and J ends were trimmed by 3 bases and 4 bases, with 3 bases remaining between them. Germline CDR1 and CDR2: MNHNS and SASEGT. The CDR3 is CASSEGETQYF. The DNA of the CDR3 is TGTGCCAGCAGTGAGGGAGAGACCCAGTACTTC.

The gene calls are TRBV30 and TRBJ1-5; no firm D call. The CDR3 is made up of 11 amino acids. CDR1 GTSNPN and CDR2 SVGIG come from the germline V gene (reference sequence). The germline V and J ends were trimmed by 3 bases and 4 bases, with 4 bases remaining between them. CDR3 loop: CAWRANQPQHF. CDR3 nucleotide sequence: TGTGCCTGGAGGGCAAATCAGCCCCAGCATTTT.

CDR3 sequence reads: CSVALANTDTQYF. CDR3 nucleotide sequence: TGCAGCGTTGCGTTAGCGAACACAGATACGCAGTATTTT. The rearrangement joins TRBV29-1 to TRBJ2-3, with D perhaps TRBD2 (5 bases). This CDR3 has 13 residues. Germline CDR1 reads SQVTM; CDR2 reads ANQGSEA. The V end lost 4 bases, the J end lost 2 bases, and 10 bases lay between the germline ends.

The V and J genes are TRBV5-1 and TRBJ2-3; the match to TRBD1 covers 7 bases. The germline V gene encodes CDR1 SGHRS and CDR2 YFSETQ. The J segment lost 1 base and the V segment lost 2 bases, leaving 1 base of the junction unmatched. The CDR3 extends over 14 amino acids. The CDR3 reads CASSFGQGTDTQYF. CDR3 bases: TGCGCCAGCAGCTTCGGACAGGGCACAGATACGCAGTATTTT. The whole variable domain, filled in from reference TRBV5-1 and TRBJ2-3, reads KAGVTQTPRYLIKTRGQQVTLSCSPISGHRSVSWYQQTPGQGLQFLFEYFSETQRNKGNFPGRFSGRQFSNSRSEMNVSTLELGDSALYLCASSFGQGTDTQYFGPGTRLTVL.

The V call is TRBV5-8, the J call TRBJ1-2; possibly TRBD1 for D (5 bases). Germline assignment: CDR1 SGHTS and CDR2 YDEGEE. The ends were cut back, 3 bases at V and 4 bases at J, with 16 bases in the middle. The CDR3 runs to 15 residues. The CDR3 here is CASSSPGGRFYGYTF. CDR3 bases: TGTGCCAGCAGCTCGCCGGGGGGACGCTTCTATGGCTACACCTTC.

The V call is TRBV6-5, the J call TRBJ1-1; tentatively, D is TRBD1 (5 bases). From germline, CDR1 is MNHEY and CDR2 SVGAGI. This CDR3 spans 12 amino acids. Trimming cost V 4 bases and J 4 bases, with 7 bases left between them. CDR3 nucleotide sequence: TGTGCCAGCAGTTCGGGACTCACTGAAGCTTTCTTT. Encoded protein: CASSSGLTEAFF.

The chain combines TRBV15 with TRBJ1-3; 9 bases fit TRBD1. With 2 bases clipped from V and 0 bases from J, the junction kept 8 bases outside the gene matches. Germline V gene lookup returns CDR1 LNHNV and CDR2 YYDKDF (reference sequence). The CDR3 contains 18 residues. The chain's CDR3 is CATSRYRGPDRSGNTIYF. The CDR3 DNA reads TGTGCCACCAGCAGATACAGGGGGCCCGACCGCTCTGGAAACACCATATATTTT.

This rearrangement joins TRBV7-2 to TRBJ2-2; 8 nucleotides line up with TRBD1. CDR1 is SGHTA, CDR2 FQGNSA, per germline. The CDR3 is 16 amino acids. J lost 2 bases, V lost 5 bases, and 7 bases had no gene match. CDR3 protein: CASSPDRAGNTGELFF. The CDR3, as DNA: TGTGCCAGCAGCCCGGACAGGGCGGGTAACACCGGGGAGCTGTTTTTT.

The V gene is TRBV6-1, the J gene TRBJ2-7; maybe TRBD1 (8 bases). CDR1 is MNHNS and CDR2 is SASEGT in the germline V gene. The CDR3 has 15 residues. Trimming removed 6 bases from V and 3 bases from J, with 18 bases in between. The chain's CDR3 is CASRGGGTGLYEQYF. The CDR3 coding sequence is TGTGCCAGCAGGGGGGGAGGGACAGGACTCTACGAGCAGTACTTC.

The rearrangement joins TRBV7-2 to TRBJ2-7; D is perhaps TRBD2 (6 bases). This CDR3 is built from 15 residues. The V end lost 5 bases, the J end lost 0 bases, and 14 bases lay between the germline ends. Germline loops: CDR1 SGHTA, CDR2 FQGNSA. Written as DNA, the CDR3 is TGTGCCAGCAGCCCGACTAGGATAAGCTCCTACGAGCAGTACTTC. This encodes CASSPTRISSYEQYF.

This CDR3 is CASSRRTGGDTQYF. CDR3 sequence (DNA): TGTGCCAGCAGCCGGAGGACAGGTGGAGATACGCAGTATTTT. This rearrangement joins TRBV5-8 to TRBJ2-3, with 7 bases aligning to TRBD1. The CDR3 totals 14 residues. V dropped 4 bases and J dropped 5; count of bases not matched to a gene: 7. Per the germline V gene, CDR1 is SGHTS and CDR2 is YDEGEE.

The CDR3 is CASSTSGSRTGELFF. Written as DNA, the CDR3 is TGTGCCAGCAGTACTAGCGGGAGTCGGACCGGGGAGCTGTTTTTT. The rearrangement joins TRBV2 to TRBJ2-2; TRBD2 matches 11 bases. Germline lookup yields CDR1 SNHLY and CDR2 FYNNEI. This CDR3 has 15 residues. Losses at the gene ends were 5 bases for V and 5 bases for J; bases not matched to a gene: 4.

The chain joins TRBV4-1 to TRBJ1-1; tentative D call: TRBD1 (6 bases). The CDR3 consists of 13 residues. V lost 4 bases, J lost 8 bases, and 14 bases lay in between. CDR1 is MGHRA, CDR2 YSYEKL, per germline. The CDR3 region is CASSPRDISEAFF. The CDR3 DNA reads TGCGCCAGCAGCCCCCGGGACATAAGCGAAGCTTTCTTT.

This chain connects TRBV10-3 to TRBJ2-7, with 7 bases lining up with TRBD1. The length of the CDR3 is 15 residues. V shed 0 bases and J 1 base; nucleotides not matched to a gene: 3. The germline V gene has CDR1 ENHRY and CDR2 SYGVKD. As DNA, the CDR3 is TGTGCCATCAGTGAGTCGGTACAGGGGTCCTACGAGCAGTACTTC. Protein: CAISESVQGSYEQYF.